This T cell receptor beta chain was sequenced during a study of identical twins. V was trimmed by 1 base and J by 2 bases, leaving 12 bases between them. CDR1 DFQATT and CDR2 SNEGSKA come from the germline V gene (reference sequence). The CDR3 has 15 amino acids. A universal primer site was created by template switching, with the cDNA bearing unique molecular identifiers. TCRdb itself ran the 5' RACE reads through MiXCR, one entry per CDR3 protein. The table has under 800,000 distinct CDR3 sequences, around 20% seen once. This clonotype was counted only a few times. A further study also used this sample, focusing on T cells expressing NK-cell markers. According to that study: The sorts in several experiments were restricted to alpha-beta TCR T cells by an anti-gamma-delta TCR antibody.

The source is a young woman in good health. The V gene is TRBV20-1, the J gene TRBJ2-1, with D perhaps assigned TRBD1 or TRBD2 (5 bases each). Sequenced input: PBMCs. For the CDR3, the DNA is TGCAGTGCTAGAGGCCTGGGGACGCCCTACAATGAGCAGTTCTTC. Translated: CSARGLGTPYNEQFF.